What follows are 17 T cell receptor beta chains derived from one specimen sequenced in a study of PD-1 blockade in classical Hodgkin lymphoma. The sample's time point: cycle 4 day 1 (C4D1), after more than five weeks of nivolumab. Relapse was seen in all patients after autologous stem cell transplantation, and brentuximab vedotin exposure was variable. This table comes from immunoSEQ multiplex PCR, and its TCRdb copy is limited to in-frame clones, with some not included. The data hold around 40,000 clones, with 77% observed a single time. Sequencing was performed on peripheral blood mononuclear cells (PBMCs), taken before the fourth cycle of nivolumab. The receptors here all came from a human donor with classical Hodgkin lymphoma.

This clone was seen just once. The chain joins TRBV10-3 to TRBJ2-7; D perhaps matches TRBD2 (6 bases). The ends were cut back, 10 bases at V and 5 bases at J, with 18 bases in the middle. CDR3 length: 13 residues. Germline CDR1 is ENHRY and CDR2 is SYGVKD. The CDR3 bases are TGTGCCACCGCGGAGGGCAGGTTCAACGAGCAGTACTTC. This translates into CATAEGRFNEQYF.

This clone came up once. V and J are TRBV4-1 and TRBJ2-7, with unresolved D. Germline loops: CDR1 MGHRA, CDR2 YSYEKL. The CDR3 totals 15 residues. Trimming took 1 base from V and 4 from J, leaving 14 bases between them. The CDR3 is CASSQVMTNWYEQYF. The CDR3, as DNA: TGCGCCAGCAGCCAAGTCATGACGAACTGGTACGAGCAGTACTTC.

J is TRBJ2-1 and V is TRBV7-2; TRBD1 matches 10 bases. J lost 2 bases, V lost 5 bases, and 3 bases had no gene match. The CDR3 is made up of 15 amino acids. Germline lookup yields CDR1 SGHTA and CDR2 FQGNSA. CDR3 coding DNA: TGTGCCAGCAGCCGGGACAGGGGAGCCTACAATGAGCAGTTCTTC. It codes for CASSRDRGAYNEQFF.

This clone was counted a single time. The chain has TRBV5-5 and TRBJ2-7, with D perhaps matching TRBD2 (5 bases). Looked up from germline, CDR1 is SGHKS and CDR2 is YYEKEE (reference sequence). V lost 0 bases and J lost 5, with 12 bases in between. The CDR3 sequence is 14 residues long. CDR3 in DNA: TGTGCCAGCAGCTTGGCCGGACTCCGCCACGAGCAGTACTTC. Translation: CASSLAGLRHEQYF.

The rearrangement joins TRBV5-4 to TRBJ1-4; 7 positions agree with TRBD1. The ends lost 9 bases at V and 3 bases at J; junction bases unmatched: 8. Germline lookup yields CDR1 SGHNT and CDR2 YYREEE (reference sequence). This CDR3 contains 14 residues. CDR3 region: CATGQEGSNEKLFF. Written as DNA, the CDR3 is TGTGCCACCGGACAGGAGGGCTCTAATGAAAAACTGTTTTTT.

This clone was seen only a few times. The CDR3 is CASSTGRPEAFF. CDR3 nucleotide sequence: TGTGCCAGCAGCACGGGACGCCCTGAAGCTTTCTTT. V usage is TRBV11-2 and J usage is TRBJ1-1, with D tentatively TRBD1 (5 bases). With 5 bases removed from V and 6 bases from J, the gap between germline ends came to 10 bases. This CDR3 has 12 residues. Germline lookup yields CDR1 SGHAT and CDR2 FQNNGV.

This clone was detected a few times. The chain couples TRBV21-1 to TRBJ2-2; the tabulated D call, TRBD1, remains unverified against the DNA. TRBV21-1 is deemed a pseudogene. The CDR3 spans 14 residues. The CDR3 nucleotides read TGTGCCAGCAGAGACAGGAAGAACACCGGGGAGCTGTTTTTT. Its translation: CASRDRKNTGELFF.

The V gene is TRBV28, the J gene TRBJ1-6; D possibly corresponds to TRBD1 (5 bases). CDR1 is MDHEN and CDR2 is SYDVKM in the germline V gene. The germline V and J ends were trimmed by 7 bases and 4 bases, with 14 bases remaining between them. There are 15 residues in the CDR3. CDR3 residues: CASTRGWPYNSPLHF. Written as DNA, the CDR3 is TGTGCCAGCACGAGGGGTTGGCCATATAATTCACCCCTCCACTTT.

This rearrangement joins TRBV5-8 to TRBJ2-3, with TRBD2 matching over 14 bases. The ends lost 0 bases at V and 0 bases at J; junction bases unmatched: 6. The CDR3 loop spans 19 amino acids. The germline gives CDR1 SGHTS, CDR2 YDEGEE. The CDR3 protein is CASSLGTSGGSRSTDTQYF. The CDR3 DNA reads as TGTGCCAGCAGCTTGGGGACTAGCGGGGGGTCTCGTAGCACAGATACGCAGTATTTT. The full variable domain, rest sourced from reference TRBV5-8 and TRBJ2-3, is EAGVTQSPTHLIKTRGQQATLRCSPISGHTSVYWYQQALGLGLQFLLWYDEGEERNRGNFPPRFSGRQFPNYSSELNVNALELEDSALYLCASSLGTSGGSRSTDTQYFGPGTRLTVL.

The chain employs TRBV9 and TRBJ2-3; the D is unclear. Trimming removed 4 bases at V and 4 bases at J, with 7 bases between. Germline-derived CDR1 and CDR2 are SGDLS and YYNGEE. The CDR3 covers 12 residues. CDR3 nucleotides: TGTGCCAGCAGCCGATCCGCAGATACGCAGTATTTT. Translation: CASSRSADTQYF.

The genes are TRBV30 and TRBJ1-1; D uncertain. The V gene lost 0 bases and the J gene lost 0 bases, with 11 bases spanning the gap. This CDR3 is built from 15 residues. The V gene's germline CDR1 is GTSNPN and CDR2 SVGIG (reference sequence). The CDR3 sequence is CAWSVRPGMNTEAFF. The CDR3 DNA reads TGTGCCTGGAGTGTACGTCCGGGAATGAACACTGAAGCTTTCTTT.

This clone was picked up a small number of times. The genes are TRBV30 and TRBJ2-7, with 11 bases fitting TRBD1. This CDR3 is built from 19 residues. Germline assignment: CDR1 GTSNPN and CDR2 SVGIG (reference sequence). Trimming cost V 0 bases and J 2 bases; bases outside gene matches: 15. CDR3 residues: CAWSVGGQGVFAKTYEQYF. Written as DNA, the CDR3 is TGTGCCTGGAGTGTAGGGGGACAGGGGGTTTTTGCAAAGACCTACGAGCAGTACTTC.

The chain is built from TRBV10-1 and TRBJ2-7, with 14 bases matching TRBD2. With V trimmed by 2 bases and J by 7 bases, 10 bases remained unmatched. The germline V gene encodes CDR1 WNHNN and CDR2 SYGVQD (reference sequence). This CDR3 comprises 17 residues. The CDR3 is CASSETHSGLAGDEQYF. The CDR3, as DNA: TGCGCCAGCAGTGAGACCCACTCGGGACTAGCGGGGGATGAGCAGTACTTC.

In this sample, this clone turned up once. The chain couples TRBV28 to TRBJ2-7, with D hard to call. Germline assignment: CDR1 MDHEN and CDR2 SYDVKM. The CDR3 length is 12 residues. V dropped 3 bases and J dropped 2 bases, with 5 bases sitting between them. CDR3 coding DNA: TGTGCCAGCAGTTTTGGAACCTACGAGCAGTACTTC. Its protein product is CASSFGTYEQYF.

The CDR3 DNA reads as TGTGCCAGCAGTGAAAACAGGGCTAGGAATGAAAAACTGTTTTTT. Amino acid sequence: CASSENRARNEKLFF. This chain links TRBV2 with TRBJ1-4; a weak D match, TRBD1 (6 bases). The V and J ends lost 2 bases and 5 bases respectively, with 12 bases between them. The CDR3 covers 15 residues. Germline CDR1 and CDR2: SNHLY and FYNNEI. The full variable domain, completed using reference TRBV2 and TRBJ1-4, is EPEVTQTPSHQVTQMGQEVILRCVPISNHLYFYWYRQILGQKVEFLVSFYNNEISEKSEIFDDQFSVERPDGSNFTLKIRSTKLEDSAMYFCASSENRARNEKLFFGSGTQLSVL.

The J gene is TRBJ2-7, the V gene TRBV6-1; no clear D. Germline loops: CDR1 MNHNS, CDR2 SASEGT. CDR3 length equals 13 residues. V dropped 0 bases and J dropped 2 bases, with 5 bases sitting between them. Here the CDR3 reads CASSEAGPYEQYF. DNA of the CDR3: TGTGCCAGCAGTGAAGCCGGGCCCTACGAGCAGTACTTC.

This chain connects TRBV28 to TRBJ2-7, with TRBD1 identical over 7 bases. The CDR3 spans 14 residues. Germline CDR1 is MDHEN and CDR2 is SYDVKM. The V segment lost 5 bases and the J segment 2 bases; nucleotides outside the gene matches: 6. The CDR3 nucleotides read TGTGCCAGCAGTGAGAGACAGGGTGCCTACGAGCAGTACTTC. It yields the protein CASSERQGAYEQYF.